These 20 T cell receptor beta chains were all obtained from the same sample, sequenced in a study of Ad26.COV2.S vaccination and SARS-CoV-2 variants. Described treatment: roughly 19 received Ad26.COV2.S at low or high dose, single or two shots; 5 received placebo; per-sample allocation not given. The samples were gathered on day 63 after the first injection of vaccine or placebo. Repertoires were generated with immunoSEQ multiplex PCR, while TCRdb's copy carries only in-frame clones and drops some. The table has over 400,000 clones, approximately 90% seen once; the top ten hold around 1.7%. The sample here was peripheral blood, taken in a trial of Ad26.COV2.S vaccine versus placebo. Receptors originate from a person between 18 and 60 years old who received the Ad26.COV2.S COVID-19 vaccine or a placebo.

This chain connects TRBV27 to TRBJ2-6, with D possibly being TRBD1 (5 bases). V shed 7 bases and J shed 0 bases, with 10 bases lying between them. From germline, CDR1 is MNHEY and CDR2 SMNVEV (reference sequence). The CDR3 loop spans 15 amino acids. The CDR3: CASTDRPSGANVLTF. CDR3 DNA sequence: TGTGCCAGCACCGACAGACCCTCTGGGGCCAACGTCCTGACTTTC. Full variable domain (rest looked up from reference TRBV27 and TRBJ2-6): EAQVTQNPRYLITVTGKKLTVTCSQNMNHEYMSWYRQDPGLGLRQIYYSMNVEVTDKGDVPEGYKVSRKEKRNFPLILESPSPNQTSLYFCASTDRPSGANVLTFGAGSRLTVL.

The chain joins TRBV28 to TRBJ1-6; 9 bases fit TRBD1. Germline V gene sequence: CDR1 MDHEN, CDR2 SYDVKM. Losses at the gene ends were 3 bases for V and 8 bases for J; bases not matched to a gene: 2. The CDR3 length is 14 residues. CDR3: CASSFTGGYSPLHF. CDR3 bases: TGTGCCAGCAGTTTTACAGGGGGCTATTCACCCCTCCACTTT.

In this sample, this clone turned up a few times. V is TRBV7-6 and J is TRBJ1-3, with unresolved D. Between the trimmed V and J ends, which lost 1 base and 0 bases, there was a span of 7 bases. The CDR3 contains 15 residues. CDR1 SGHVS and CDR2 FNYEAQ come from the germline V gene. The CDR3 is CASSLGSGSGNTIYF. The CDR3 DNA reads TGTGCCAGCAGCTTAGGGTCCGGCTCTGGAAACACCATATATTTT.

This CDR3 is CASRPFVEGIQKAFF. The CDR3, as DNA: TGTGCCAGCAGGCCCTTTGTGGAGGGAATACAGAAAGCTTTCTTT. This chain links TRBV28 with TRBJ1-1; D uncertain. The CDR3 length is 15 residues. V shed 6 bases and J shed 9 bases, with 23 bases lying between them. Germline V gene data show CDR1 as MDHEN and CDR2 as SYDVKM.

V is TRBV30 and J is TRBJ2-7; 7 nucleotides match TRBD2. The CDR3 consists of 14 residues. Germline V gives CDR1 GTSNPN, CDR2 SVGIG (reference sequence). V dropped 5 bases and J dropped 7; count of bases not matched to a gene: 14. For the CDR3, the DNA is TGTGCCTGGGACGTCAGCGGGGTTAGAGAAGAGCAGTACTTC. Translated: CAWDVSGVREEQYF.

The chain uses TRBV6-5 and TRBJ2-3, with 12 bases fitting TRBD2. Germline values: CDR1 MNHEY, CDR2 SVGAGI. CDR3 length: 16 amino acids. V was pared by 4 bases and J by 7 bases, with 9 bases of the junction left unmatched. CDR3 residues: CASSSSSGGARNTQYF. CDR3 DNA: TGTGCCAGCAGTTCCTCTAGCGGGGGGGCAAGAAATACGCAGTATTTT.

The chain couples TRBV7-9 to TRBJ1-4, with D hard to call. The germline CDR1 and CDR2 sequences are SEHNR and FQNEAQ (reference sequence). This CDR3 region has 12 residues. V lost 2 bases, J lost 8 bases, and 6 bases lay in between. This CDR3 is CASSLIEEKLFF. DNA of the CDR3: TGTGCCAGCAGCTTAATAGAGGAAAAACTGTTTTTT.

The CDR3 sequence is CASSLEVITRGSPLHF. In DNA form, the CDR3 reads TGTGCCAGCAGTTTAGAGGTTATCACTCGGGGTTCACCCCTCCACTTT. This rearrangement joins TRBV28 to TRBJ1-6; D is unresolved. V was shortened by 2 bases and J by 9 bases, with 17 bases between the two germline ends. The germline V gene has CDR1 MDHEN and CDR2 SYDVKM. This CDR3 region has 16 residues.

As DNA, the CDR3 is TGTGCCAGCAGCCGAACCGGGCGACAAGAGACCCAGTACTTC. It translates to CASSRTGRQETQYF. The chain combines TRBV7-9 with TRBJ2-5; D unclear. Germline lookup yields CDR1 SEHNR and CDR2 FQNEAQ (reference sequence). The CDR3 length is 14 residues. Trimming removed 5 bases at V and 2 bases at J, with 12 bases between.

V is TRBV9 and J is TRBJ1-6; 7 nucleotides align to TRBD1. CDR3 size: 16 residues. Germline assignment: CDR1 SGDLS and CDR2 YYNGEE. J gave up 5 bases and V 3 bases, and 8 bases lay outside the gene matches. The DNA of the CDR3 is TGTGCCAGCAGCGCCTTGCGACAGGGCGATAATTCACCCCTCCACTTT. It codes for CASSALRQGDNSPLHF.

This clone was observed at least ten times. V and J are TRBV18 and TRBJ1-5, with TRBD1 matching over 10 bases. The V and J ends lost 5 bases and 5 bases, in that order; junction bases with no gene match: 9. Germline loops: CDR1 KGHSH, CDR2 LQKENI. CDR3 length equals 16 residues. CDR3 nucleotides: TGTGCCAGCTCAGGAGGACAGGGGGGGCAACATCAGCCCCAGCATTTT. This gives the protein CASSGGQGGQHQPQHF.

V gene TRBV24-1 combines with J gene TRBJ1-5; 9 nucleotides agree with TRBD1. Unmatched junction bases numbered 5, after V lost 9 bases and J lost 3 bases. The CDR3 loop spans 14 amino acids. Germline assignment: CDR1 KGHDR and CDR2 SFDVKD. The CDR3 region is CATWGQGPNQPQHF. CDR3 nucleotide sequence: TGTGCCACCTGGGGACAGGGCCCCAATCAGCCCCAGCATTTT.

V gene TRBV4-1 combines with J gene TRBJ2-2; D not resolved. The CDR3 extends over 16 amino acids. Germline V lookup: CDR1 MGHRA, CDR2 YSYEKL. Deletions cut 0 bases from V and 6 bases from J, with 14 bases between. CDR3 sequence: CASSQDGRLGSGELFF. The CDR3 coding sequence is TGCGCCAGCAGCCAAGATGGAAGGTTAGGGTCCGGGGAGCTGTTTTTT.

V gene TRBV5-4 combines with J gene TRBJ2-3; D is unresolved. V was cut by 0 bases and J by 0 bases, with 11 bases left in between. Germline loops: CDR1 SGHNT, CDR2 YYREEE (reference sequence). The CDR3 consists of 16 residues. The CDR3 nucleotides read TGTGCCAGCAGCTTGGAAAGGACCTCCAGCACAGATACGCAGTATTTT. The encoded protein is CASSLERTSSTDTQYF.

The count of this clone is one. CDR3 DNA sequence: TGTGCCAGCAGCTTAACGATGCAGGGCTATGGCTACACCTTC. Residues: CASSLTMQGYGYTF. The chain links TRBV5-6 to TRBJ1-2; TRBD1 is a possible D gene (5 bases). The germline V and J ends were trimmed by 2 bases and 4 bases, with 12 bases remaining between them. Germline CDR1 reads SGHDT; CDR2 reads YYEEEE. The CDR3 sequence is 14 residues long.

This clone was picked up one time. V usage is TRBV19 and J usage is TRBJ1-1, with 9 bases identical to TRBD1. The CDR3 length is 15 residues. CDR1 is LNHDA and CDR2 is SQIVND in the germline V gene (reference sequence). With 5 bases clipped from V and 5 bases from J, the junction kept 9 bases outside the gene matches. The CDR3 sequence is CASSAPGQGFTEAFF. CDR3 nucleotide sequence: TGTGCCAGTAGTGCCCCGGGACAGGGTTTTACTGAAGCTTTCTTT.

This chain connects TRBV5-6 to TRBJ2-1; D is perhaps TRBD1 or TRBD2 (5 bases each). This CDR3 has 15 residues. The ends were cut back, 6 bases at V and 4 bases at J, with 17 bases in the middle. Germline V lookup: CDR1 SGHDT, CDR2 YYEEEE. The CDR3 here is CASNPWDVWYNEQFF. DNA for the CDR3: TGTGCCAGCAACCCATGGGACGTGTGGTACAATGAGCAGTTCTTC.

Comment on this clone: One end of the junction varies from germline; a read error may be responsible. The chain is built from TRBV6-1 and TRBJ2-7; D possibly corresponds to TRBD1 (6 bases). The CDR3 is made up of 11 amino acids. The germline CDR1 and CDR2 sequences are MNHNS and SASEGT. The CDR3 sequence: CACRGRYEQYF. CDR3 DNA sequence: TGTGCCTGCAGGGGACGGTACGAGCAGTACTTC.

The chain uses TRBV12-3 or TRBV12-4 and TRBJ1-5; tentative D call: TRBD1 (5 bases). Deletions cut 6 bases from V and 3 bases from J, with 9 bases between. The CDR3 runs 13 residues. The CDR3 DNA follows: TGTGCCAGCAGACCAGGGTACAATCAGCCCCAGCATTTT. Protein sequence: CASRPGYNQPQHF.

DNA of the CDR3: TGTGCCAGCAGTGAAATGACACGCTCCTTGACAGGGGAGGGTGGCTACACCTTC. Translating gives CASSEMTRSLTGEGGYTF. The V and J genes are TRBV25-1 and TRBJ1-2, with 8 bases fitting TRBD1. This CDR3 has 18 residues. J lost 7 bases, V lost 2 bases, and 18 bases had no gene match. CDR1 is MGHDK, CDR2 SYGVNS, per germline.